This T cell receptor (beta chain) was sequenced in a study of human T cells and chemical hapten exposure. Turning to the study itself: The variation in per-sample TCR yields arose mainly from small differences in pooled library volumes. General study results and limits: After DPC sensitization, TCRs above 1 in 1000 frequency showed no change.

Library preparation tagged each individual cDNA molecule with a unique molecular identifier. TCRdb ran MiXCR on the RACE reads and lists one entry per CDR3 protein. The sample carries 150,000 to 200,000 distinct CDR3 sequences, around 15% recorded once. Remarks on this clonotype: The antigen is undetermined.

This CDR3 region has 14 residues. CDR1 is MNHEY, CDR2 SMNVEV, per germline (reference sequence). V was pared by 6 bases and J by 5 bases, with 16 bases between. Time point here: patch test 1, 2 weeks after DPC sensitization. Described treatment: therapeutic diphenylcyclopropenone sensitization with weekly scalp DPC. The clonotype comes from a woman aged 25 to 39 with alopecia areata. Some clones in this sample may be carry-over from other donors' samples. The V call is TRBV27, the J call TRBJ1-1; TRBD1 is a possible D gene (5 bases). The sequencing used whole blood, collected in connection with sensitization to the hapten diphenylcyclopropenone (DPC). CDR3 sequence reads: CASSPGRFGTEAFF. In nucleotides, the CDR3 is TGTGCCAGCAGCCCGGGACGTTTTGGGACTGAAGCTTTCTTT.